A selection of T cell receptor beta chains follows, all from one sample in a study of beta chain features in type 1 diabetes. Data came from immunoSEQ multiplex PCR; TCRdb stores just in-frame clones and leaves some out. Found here are hundreds of thousands of clones, roughly 17% of them singletons; the top ten hold roughly 0.025%. The sample was naive CD4+ T cells from blood. The receptors shown here come from a woman aged 18-30 years in good health. Each CDR3 is given with its conserved first and last residue. A D gene is named only where the DNA matches it firmly. The size field is filled for only some rows; it gives once, few, many or a size class.

size: .; J: TRBJ2-3; V: TRBV6-6; D: .; CDR3: CASSYGLLTDTQYF; DNA: TGTGCCAGCAGTTACGGGCTTCTCACCGATACGCAGTATTTT
size: .; J: TRBJ2-3; V: TRBV10-3; D: .; CDR3: CAISYREKTTDTQYF; DNA: TGTGCCATCAGTTACAGGGAAAAAACCACAGATACGCAGTATTTT
size: few; J: TRBJ2-2; V: TRBV5-4; D: .; CDR3: CASSPQGRAGTGELFF; DNA: TGTGCCAGCAGCCCGCAGGGGAGGGCCGGGACCGGGGAGCTGTTTTTT
size: few; J: TRBJ1-4; V: TRBV4-2; D: .; CDR3: CASSQDHRQARYELFF; DNA: TGTGCCAGCAGCCAAGATCACCGACAGGCTCGTTACGAACTGTTTTTT
size: once; J: TRBJ2-7; V: TRBV28; D: TRBD1; CDR3: CASHPLTGGTYEQYF; DNA: TGTGCCAGCCACCCGCTCACAGGGGGAACCTACGAGCAGTACTTC
size: few; J: TRBJ2-2; V: TRBV7-3; D: .; CDR3: CASSLRAVTGELFF; DNA: TGTGCCAGCAGCCTAAGGGCCGTAACCGGGGAGCTGTTTTTT
size: few; J: TRBJ2-7; V: TRBV29-1; D: .; CDR3: CSVLASSYEQYF; DNA: TGCAGCGTACTGGCGAGCTCCTACGAGCAGTACTTC
size: .; J: TRBJ1-2; V: TRBV15; D: .; CDR3: CATSRDPGGGYTF; DNA: TGTGCCACCAGCAGAGATCCGGGGGGCGGCTACACCTTC
size: few; J: TRBJ1-2; V: TRBV7-9; D: .; CDR3: CASSLAGDYGYTF; DNA: TGTGCCAGCAGCTTAGCAGGAGACTATGGCTACACCTTC
size: few; J: TRBJ1-1; V: TRBV2; D: TRBD1; CDR3: CASNDRVTEAFF; DNA: TGTGCCAGCAATGACAGGGTCACTGAAGCTTTCTTT
size: .; J: TRBJ2-3; V: TRBV28; D: .; CDR3: CASSQLDTQYF; DNA: TGTGCCAGCAGCCAGTTAGATACGCAGTATTTT
size: few; J: TRBJ1-3; V: TRBV25-1; D: .; CDR3: CASSESGGVSGNTIYF; DNA: TGTGCCAGCAGTGAATCAGGCGGAGTCTCTGGAAACACCATATATTTT
size: few; J: TRBJ2-2; V: TRBV7-9; D: TRBD2; CDR3: CASSSPGLAGAGELFF; DNA: TGTGCCAGCAGCTCTCCGGGACTAGCGGGAGCCGGGGAGCTGTTTTTT
size: .; J: TRBJ2-5; V: TRBV4-2; D: .; CDR3: CASRDSQETQYF; DNA: TGTGCCAGCCGCGACAGTCAAGAGACCCAGTACTTC
size: .; J: TRBJ2-3; V: TRBV11-2; D: .; CDR3: CASSFDGTYLLYF; DNA: TGTGCCAGCAGCTTTGACGGAACCTATCTGCTGTATTTT
size: .; J: TRBJ1-2; V: TRBV28; D: .; CDR3: CASFRAPGAANYGYTF; DNA: TGTGCCAGCTTCCGAGCCCCGGGAGCAGCTAACTATGGCTACACCTTC
size: .; J: TRBJ2-5; V: TRBV11-2; D: .; CDR3: CASSSQGGLHGTRETQYF; DNA: TGTGCCAGCAGCTCCCAAGGGGGACTGCACGGGACCCGCGAGACCCAGTACTTC
size: .; J: TRBJ1-2; V: TRBV2; D: .; CDR3: CASSEGQPNYGYTF; DNA: TGTGCCAGCAGTGAAGGGCAGCCTAACTATGGCTACACCTTC
size: few; J: TRBJ2-7; V: TRBV4-3; D: TRBD2; CDR3: CASSQGVGSGRGEREQYF; DNA: TGCGCCAGCAGCCAAGGGGTGGGTAGCGGGAGAGGGGAGCGGGAGCAGTACTTC
size: .; J: TRBJ2-4; V: TRBV7-9; D: .; CDR3: CASSQQTGTRNLAKNIQYF; DNA: TGTGCCAGCAGCCAACAAACCGGGACAAGAAACTTAGCCAAAAACATTCAGTACTTC
size: .; J: TRBJ2-1; V: TRBV9; D: TRBD1; CDR3: CASSAGGQRRAEQFF; DNA: TGTGCCAGCAGCGCTGGGGGACAGCGAAGGGCCGAGCAGTTCTTC
size: few; J: TRBJ1-1; V: TRBV4-3; D: TRBD1; CDR3: CASSQVMGTGGEAFF; DNA: TGCGCCAGCAGCCAAGTTATGGGGACAGGGGGCGAAGCTTTCTTT
size: few; J: TRBJ2-7; V: TRBV21-1; D: .; CDR3: CASSPSGHYEQYF; DNA: TGTGCCAGCAGCCCTAGCGGCCACTACGAGCAGTACTTC
size: few; J: TRBJ1-1; V: TRBV5-6; D: TRBD1; CDR3: CASSLGTGTEAFF; DNA: TGTGCCAGCAGCTTGGGGACAGGCACTGAAGCTTTCTTT
size: .; J: TRBJ2-4; V: TRBV18; D: .; CDR3: CASSVTGTKNIQYF; DNA: TGTGCCAGCTCAGTCACAGGGACCAAAAACATTCAGTACTTC
size: .; J: TRBJ1-1; V: TRBV10-3; D: TRBD1; CDR3: CAIRPGQTLNTEAFF; DNA: TGTGCCATCAGGCCGGGACAGACTTTGAACACTGAAGCTTTCTTT
size: few; J: TRBJ2-6; V: TRBV4-3; D: TRBD2; CDR3: CASSQTGAGVGSGANVLTF; DNA: TGCGCCAGCAGCCAGACCGGGGCGGGAGTAGGGTCTGGGGCCAACGTCCTGACTTTC
size: .; J: TRBJ2-1; V: TRBV7-8; D: .; CDR3: CASSARLNNEQFF; DNA: TGTGCCAGCAGCGCCAGACTAAACAATGAGCAGTTCTTC
size: .; J: TRBJ1-5; V: TRBV27; D: .; CDR3: CASSLLTGQPQHF; DNA: TGTGCCAGCAGTTTGCTTACCGGGCAGCCCCAGCATTTT
size: .; J: TRBJ2-7; V: TRBV21-1; D: .; CDR3: CASSDHPGYYEQYF; DNA: TGTGCCAGCAGCGATCATCCAGGGTACTACGAGCAGTACTTC
size: few; J: TRBJ2-7; V: TRBV10-3; D: .; CDR3: CAISVERTYEQYF; DNA: TGTGCCATCAGTGTGGAGAGAACCTACGAGCAGTACTTC
size: .; J: TRBJ1-4; V: TRBV10-3; D: TRBD1; CDR3: CAISEKDRAKLFF; DNA: TGTGCCATCAGTGAGAAGGACAGGGCGAAACTGTTTTTT
size: .; J: TRBJ1-2; V: TRBV9; D: .; CDR3: CASSLLGSVASTYGYTF; DNA: TGTGCCAGCAGCCTACTGGGGTCCGTCGCCTCAACCTATGGCTACACCTTC
size: few; J: TRBJ1-2; V: TRBV28; D: .; CDR3: CASRLTNYGYTF; DNA: TGTGCCAGCCGTCTTACTAACTATGGCTACACCTTC
size: .; J: TRBJ1-5; V: TRBV27; D: .; CDR3: CASSLSGTTYQPQHF; DNA: TGTGCCAGCAGTTTGTCTGGGACAACATATCAGCCCCAGCATTTT
size: .; J: TRBJ2-1; V: TRBV27; D: TRBD2; CDR3: CASSLLGLAGGPGEQFF; DNA: TGTGCCAGCAGTTTACTTGGTCTAGCGGGAGGGCCGGGTGAGCAGTTCTTC
size: .; J: TRBJ2-7; V: TRBV6-5; D: .; CDR3: CASSYSWRSYEQYF; DNA: TGTGCCAGCAGTTACTCGTGGCGGAGCTACGAGCAGTACTTC
size: many; J: TRBJ2-3; V: TRBV14; D: .; CDR3: CARPKEGAEPDTQYF; DNA: TGTGCCAGGCCCAAGGAGGGGGCTGAACCAGATACGCAGTATTTT
size: few; J: TRBJ2-7; V: TRBV28; D: TRBD2; CDR3: CASSTTSEYLLSYEQYF; DNA: TGTGCCAGCAGTACGACTAGCGAATATCTCTTATCCTACGAGCAGTACTTC
size: .; J: TRBJ1-1; V: TRBV7-9; D: .; CDR3: CASSLKIEAFF; DNA: TGTGCCAGCAGCTTAAAGATTGAAGCTTTCTTT
size: few; J: TRBJ2-7; V: TRBV28; D: .; CDR3: CASSRGFVVEQYF; DNA: TGTGCCAGCAGTAGGGGGTTTGTAGTCGAGCAGTACTTC
size: many; J: TRBJ2-5; V: TRBV14; D: .; CDR3: CASSQGDRRWETQYF; DNA: TGTGCCAGCAGCCAAGGCGACAGGAGGTGGGAGACCCAGTACTTC
size: .; J: TRBJ2-1; V: TRBV10-3; D: TRBD2; CDR3: CAISEYREGSYNEQFF; DNA: TGTGCCATCAGTGAGTATCGGGAGGGGTCCTACAATGAGCAGTTCTTC
size: .; J: TRBJ2-3; V: TRBV7-2; D: .; CDR3: CASSLVGSPDTQYF; DNA: TGTGCCAGCAGCTTAGTAGGGAGCCCAGATACGCAGTATTTT
size: few; J: TRBJ1-1; V: TRBV2; D: .; CDR3: CASSEAWALNTEAFF; DNA: TGTGCCAGCAGTGAAGCTTGGGCCTTGAACACTGAAGCTTTCTTT
size: .; J: TRBJ2-7; V: TRBV7-2; D: .; CDR3: CASRLRSHETYEQYF; DNA: TGTGCCAGCAGATTAAGGTCCCACGAGACCTACGAGCAGTACTTC
size: few; J: TRBJ1-5; V: TRBV7-9; D: TRBD1; CDR3: CASSFAAGTGTQPQHF; DNA: TGTGCCAGCAGCTTTGCCGCCGGGACAGGGACTCAGCCCCAGCATTTT
size: .; J: TRBJ2-1; V: TRBV5-1; D: TRBD2; CDR3: CASSPTSGSYNEQFF; DNA: TGCGCCAGCAGCCCGACTAGCGGGAGCTACAATGAGCAGTTCTTC